This T cell receptor (beta chain) was captured by sequencing in a study of blood T cells in healthy people across ages. On the study more broadly: When template switching was applied, about one barcoded beta molecule was captured per two T cells.

This CDR3 comprises 16 residues. V was trimmed by 4 bases and J by 11 bases, leaving 26 bases between them. Germline loops: CDR1 SEHNR, CDR2 FQNEAQ (reference sequence). A second PCR, run for roughly 7 to 11 cycles, used a sample-barcoded 5' primer plus a J-beta primer mix. Tagging of each cDNA molecule was performed by a template-switch adaptor with 12 random nucleotides. MiXCR, applied by TCRdb to the 5' RACE reads, yields one record per CDR3 protein. The sample contains fewer than 2,000,000 distinct CDR3 sequences, 30% to 35% of which appear only once. On this clonotype: Its antigen remains unknown.

General study points: Any conclusive comparison of naive versus antigen-experienced cells was prevented by using unsorted PBMCs.

The clonotype comes from a woman between 25 and 40 years old in good health. Specimen: blood. The V call is TRBV7-9, the J call TRBJ2-5; D is tentatively TRBD1 or TRBD2 (5 bases each). CDR3 residues: CASSSLGDEYYNEQYF. The CDR3 DNA follows: TGTGCCAGCAGCTCGCTCGGGGACGAATACTACAATGAGCAGTACTTC.